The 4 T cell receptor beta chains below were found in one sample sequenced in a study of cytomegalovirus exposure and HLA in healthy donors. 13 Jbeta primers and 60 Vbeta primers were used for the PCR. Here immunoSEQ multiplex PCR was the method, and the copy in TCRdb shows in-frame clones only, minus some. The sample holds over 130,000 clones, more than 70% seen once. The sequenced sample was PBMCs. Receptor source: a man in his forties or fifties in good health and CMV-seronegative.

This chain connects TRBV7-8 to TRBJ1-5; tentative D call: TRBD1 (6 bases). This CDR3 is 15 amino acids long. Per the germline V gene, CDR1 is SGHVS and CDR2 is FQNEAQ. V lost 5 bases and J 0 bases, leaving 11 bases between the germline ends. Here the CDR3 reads CASSVDRTSNQPQHF. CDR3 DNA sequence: TGTGCCAGCAGCGTCGACAGGACTAGCAATCAGCCCCAGCATTTT.

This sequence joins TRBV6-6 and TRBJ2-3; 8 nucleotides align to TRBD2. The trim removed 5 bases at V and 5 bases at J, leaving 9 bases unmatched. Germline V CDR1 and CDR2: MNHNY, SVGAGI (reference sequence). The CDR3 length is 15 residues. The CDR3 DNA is TGTGCCAGCAGTGCGGTACGGGGGGGCGAAGATACGCAGTATTTT. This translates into CASSAVRGGEDTQYF.

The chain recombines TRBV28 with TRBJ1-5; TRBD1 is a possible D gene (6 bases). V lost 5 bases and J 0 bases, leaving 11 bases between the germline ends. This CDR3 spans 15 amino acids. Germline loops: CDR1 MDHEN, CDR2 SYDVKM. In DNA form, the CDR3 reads TGTGCCAGCAGTAGACCAGGGGATAGCAATCAGCCCCAGCATTTT. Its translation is CASSRPGDSNQPQHF. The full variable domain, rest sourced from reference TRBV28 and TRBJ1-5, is DVKVTQSSRYLVKRTGEKVFLECVQDMDHENMFWYRQDPGLGLRLIYFSYDVKMKEKGDIPEGYSVSREKKERFSLILESASTNQTSMYLCASSRPGDSNQPQHFGDGTRLSIL.

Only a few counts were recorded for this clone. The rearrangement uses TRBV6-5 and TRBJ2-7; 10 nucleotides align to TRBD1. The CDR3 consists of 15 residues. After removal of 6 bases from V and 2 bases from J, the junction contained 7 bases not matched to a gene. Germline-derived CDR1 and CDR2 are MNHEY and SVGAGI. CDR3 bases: TGTGCCAGCAGGACTGGACAGGGGGTTCCCTACGAGCAGTACTTC. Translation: CASRTGQGVPYEQYF.